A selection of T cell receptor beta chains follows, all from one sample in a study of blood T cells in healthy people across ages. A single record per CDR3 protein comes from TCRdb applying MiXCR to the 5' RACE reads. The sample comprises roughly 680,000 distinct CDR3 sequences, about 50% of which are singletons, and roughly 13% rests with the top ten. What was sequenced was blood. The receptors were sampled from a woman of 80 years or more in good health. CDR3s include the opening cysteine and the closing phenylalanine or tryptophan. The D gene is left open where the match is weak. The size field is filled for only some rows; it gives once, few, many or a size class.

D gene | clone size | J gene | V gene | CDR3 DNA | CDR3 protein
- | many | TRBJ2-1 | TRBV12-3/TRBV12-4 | TGTGCCAGCAGTTTAGTCGGGGGCTCCTGGAATGAGCAGTTCTTC | CASSLVGGSWNEQFF
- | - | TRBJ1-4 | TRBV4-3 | TGCGCCAGCAGCCAAGAGCTAGCGACAGCAACTAATGAAAAACTGTTTTTT | CASSQELATATNEKLFF
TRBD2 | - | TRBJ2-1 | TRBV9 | TGTGCCAGCGGCGAAGAAGGGAGGGCAAATGAGCAGTTCTTC | CASGEEGRANEQFF
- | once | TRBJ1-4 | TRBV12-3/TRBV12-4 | TGTGCCAGCAGTTCGGGTCCGGGAAATGAAAAACTGTTTTTT | CASSSGPGNEKLFF
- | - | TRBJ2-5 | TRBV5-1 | TGCGCCAGCAGCGTGTTTGCCGACGAGACCCAGTACTTC | CASSVFADETQYF
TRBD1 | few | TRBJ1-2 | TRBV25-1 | TGTGCCAGCAGTCTCCTAACCCCGGGACAGGGGAGTGGCTACACCTTC | CASSLLTPGQGSGYTF
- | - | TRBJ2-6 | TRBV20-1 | TGCAGTGCTAGAGCCCCACCCCCGCGGGGGGCCAACGTCCTGACTTTC | CSARAPPPRGANVLTF
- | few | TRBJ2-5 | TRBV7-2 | TGTGCCAGCAGCTTAGTCGGAGGGCGGGTGGAGACCCAGTACTTC | CASSLVGGRVETQYF
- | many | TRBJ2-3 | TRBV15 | TGTGCCACCAGCAGAGATCGGGTCGGGGAAGGCACAGATACGCAGTATTTT | CATSRDRVGEGTDTQYF
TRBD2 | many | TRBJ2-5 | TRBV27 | TGTGCCAGCAGACTTGAAGCGGGAGGACAAGAGACCCAGTACTTC | CASRLEAGGQETQYF
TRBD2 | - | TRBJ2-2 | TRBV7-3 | TGTGCCAGCAGCTGGACTAGCGGGAGGCCTCAACCCGGGGAGCTGTTTTTT | CASSWTSGRPQPGELFF
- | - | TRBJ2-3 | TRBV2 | TGTGCCAGCCGTGGGGCAGGGCCCTACAATACGCAGTATTTT | CASRGAGPYNTQYF
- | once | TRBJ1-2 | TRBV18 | TGTGCCAGCTCACCACGCCTGGGGGGAGTCAACTATGGCTACACCTTC | CASSPRLGGVNYGYTF
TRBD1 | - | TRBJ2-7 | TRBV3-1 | TGTGCCAGCAGCCAAGATGGCCTTTGGGGACAGGGTTCCTACGAGCAGTACTTC | CASSQDGLWGQGSYEQYF
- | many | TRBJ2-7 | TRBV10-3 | TGTGCCATCACTGCGCAAGCCGAGGGCCACGAGCAGTACTTC | CAITAQAEGHEQYF
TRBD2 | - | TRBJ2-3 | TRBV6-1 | TGTGCCAGCAATTTGGCGGGGGGTCGAGATACGCAGTATTTT | CASNLAGGRDTQYF
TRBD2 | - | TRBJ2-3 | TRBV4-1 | TGCGCCAGCAGCCGGGAACTAGCGGGGGCCATCACAGATACGCAGTATTTT | CASSRELAGAITDTQYF
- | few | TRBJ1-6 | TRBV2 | TGTGCCAGCCCGGGGCAGGGCCTTAATTCACCCCTCCACTTT | CASPGQGLNSPLHF
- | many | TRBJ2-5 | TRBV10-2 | TGCGCCAGCAGCCGCGGACGGTCGGAGACCCAGTACTTC | CASSRGRSETQYF
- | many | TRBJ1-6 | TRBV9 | TGTGCCAGCAGCAGCATTTCACCCCTCCACTTT | CASSSISPLHF
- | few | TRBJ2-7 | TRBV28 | TGTGCCAGCACCGCGACAGGAACCGAGCAGTACTTC | CASTATGTEQYF
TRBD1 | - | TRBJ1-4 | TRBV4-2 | TGTGCCAGCAGCCAAAGAGGGGACAGGACCCCACCACGACTGTTTTTT | CASSQRGDRTPPRLFF
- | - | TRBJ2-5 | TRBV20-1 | TGCAGTGCCAAGGACGGAAACAATGAGCAGTACTTC | CSAKDGNNEQYF
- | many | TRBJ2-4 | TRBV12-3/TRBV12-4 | TGTGCCAGCAGTTTTAGGCAGGGAGGCGGAAACATTCAGTACTTC | CASSFRQGGGNIQYF
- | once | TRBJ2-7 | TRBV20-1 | TGCAGTGCTAGTCTTGTGTCGGGAGTAGGTGCCGAGCAGTACTTC | CSASLVSGVGAEQYF
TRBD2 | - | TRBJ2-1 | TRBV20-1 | TGCAGTGCTCCCCCGCGGGGGGATGAGCAGTTCTTC | CSAPPRGDEQFF
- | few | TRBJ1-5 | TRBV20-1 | TGCAGTGCGCTGCCCGGGACAAGGGTAGGGAATCAGCCCCAGCATTTT | CSALPGTRVGNQPQHF
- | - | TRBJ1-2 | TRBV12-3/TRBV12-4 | TGTGCCAGCAGTTTTGGTGGGTGGAGAGGCTACACCTTC | CASSFGGWRGYTF
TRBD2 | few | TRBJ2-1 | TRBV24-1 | TGTGCCACCAGTGATTTGACTAGCGAAAAGGAGTTCTTC | CATSDLTSEKEFF
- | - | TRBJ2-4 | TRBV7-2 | TGTGCCAGCAGCTTAGTAGGGAAGGACAGAGCGATTCAGTACTTC | CASSLVGKDRAIQYF
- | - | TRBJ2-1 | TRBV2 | TGTGCCAGCATCGGATTTTCGGGCGGGCAGTTCTTC | CASIGFSGGQFF
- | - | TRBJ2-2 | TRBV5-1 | TGCGCCAGTAGCTTGGCCAGCGGCATTGAGTCCGGGGAGCTGTTTTTT | CASSLASGIESGELFF
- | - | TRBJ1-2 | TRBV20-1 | TGCAGTGCTTCTAATCCCGAAATGGGCAACTATGGCTACACCTTC | CSASNPEMGNYGYTF
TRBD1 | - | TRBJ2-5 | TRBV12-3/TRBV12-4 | TGTGCCAGCAGTTTAGGGGACAGGGAAGCAGAGACCCAGTACTTC | CASSLGDREAETQYF
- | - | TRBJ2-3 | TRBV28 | TGTGCCAGCAGTTTATCAATCGGGGTGGCGGATACGCAGTATTTT | CASSLSIGVADTQYF
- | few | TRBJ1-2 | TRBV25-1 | TGTGCCAGCAGTGAAGATGCCGTTGAGGGTGGCTACACCTTC | CASSEDAVEGGYTF
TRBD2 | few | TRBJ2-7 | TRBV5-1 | TGCGCCAGCAGCTTCGAGGGAGGGTTTCGCGAGCAGTACTTC | CASSFEGGFREQYF
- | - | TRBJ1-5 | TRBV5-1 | TGCGCCAGCAGCCCTGCCCCCGTCGGGACACAGAGCAATCAGCCCCAGCATTTT | CASSPAPVGTQSNQPQHF
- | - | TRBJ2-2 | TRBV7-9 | TGTGCCAGCACCGGCAGGACGAACACCGGGGAGCTGTTTTTT | CASTGRTNTGELFF
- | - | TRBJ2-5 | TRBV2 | TGTGCCAGCTCGCGTGGTGAGGCCCAAGAGACCCAGTACTTC | CASSRGEAQETQYF
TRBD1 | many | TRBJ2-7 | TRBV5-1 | TGCGCCAGCCACGAGACAGGGTCTAGGTCCTACGAGCAGTACTTC | CASHETGSRSYEQYF
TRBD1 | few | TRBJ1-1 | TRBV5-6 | TGTGCCAGCAGCTTGGACAGGGGGAAAGCTTTCTTT | CASSLDRGKAFF
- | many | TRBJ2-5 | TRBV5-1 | TGCGCCAGCAGCGACCTCCGGGAGAATCCACAAGAGACCCAGTACTTC | CASSDLRENPQETQYF
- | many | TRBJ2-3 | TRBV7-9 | TGTGCCAGCAGCGCCCGAAGGACAGATACGCAGTATTTT | CASSARRTDTQYF
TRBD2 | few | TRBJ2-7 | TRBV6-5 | TGTGCCAGCAGTCGCACCCCTAGCGGTTCCTACGAGCGGTACTTC | CASSRTPSGSYERYF
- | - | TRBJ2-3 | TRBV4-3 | TGCGCCAGCAGCGAAGGGGTTGGGGATACGCAGTATTTT | CASSEGVGDTQYF
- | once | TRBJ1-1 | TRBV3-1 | TGTGCCAGCAGAAGGGCGGGTGAAGCTTTCTTT | CASRRAGEAFF
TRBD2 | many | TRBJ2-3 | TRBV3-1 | TGTGCCAGCAGCCGAGAAGCGGGGGATTCAGATACGCAGTATTTT | CASSREAGDSDTQYF
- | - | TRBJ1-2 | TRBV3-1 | TGTGCCAGCAGCCCCCGGGGTATGGTAGGGTATGGCTACACCTTC | CASSPRGMVGYGYTF
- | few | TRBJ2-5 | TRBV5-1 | TGCGCCAGCAGCTTGGACTCGCCTGGGGAGACCCAGTACTTC | CASSLDSPGETQYF
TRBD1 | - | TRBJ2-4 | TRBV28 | TGTGCCAGCAGCCCCAGGACAGGTGGGGCCAAAAACATTCAGTACTTC | CASSPRTGGAKNIQYF
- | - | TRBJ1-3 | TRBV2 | TGTGCCAGATACAGGGATAGCTCTGGAAACACCATATATTTT | CARYRDSSGNTIYF
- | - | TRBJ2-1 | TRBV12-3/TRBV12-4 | TGTGCCAGCAGGGCGCAGAATGAGCAGTTCTTC | CASRAQNEQFF